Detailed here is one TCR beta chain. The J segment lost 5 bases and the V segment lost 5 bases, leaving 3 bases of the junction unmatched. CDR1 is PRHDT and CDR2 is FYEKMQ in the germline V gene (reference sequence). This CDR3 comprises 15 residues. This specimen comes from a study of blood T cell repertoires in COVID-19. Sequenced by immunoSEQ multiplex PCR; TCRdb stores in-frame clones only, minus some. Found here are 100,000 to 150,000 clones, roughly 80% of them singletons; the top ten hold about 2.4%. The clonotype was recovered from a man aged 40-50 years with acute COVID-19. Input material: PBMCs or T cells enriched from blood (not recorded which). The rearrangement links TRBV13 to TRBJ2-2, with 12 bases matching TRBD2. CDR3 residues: CASSLGTSGTGELFF. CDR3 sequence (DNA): TGTGCCAGCAGCCTCGGGACTAGCGGGACCGGGGAGCTGTTTTTT. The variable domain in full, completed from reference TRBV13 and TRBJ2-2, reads AAGVIQSPRHLIKEKRETATLKCYPIPRHDTVYWYQQGPGQDPQFLISFYEKMQSDKGSIPDRFSAQQFSDYHSELNMSSLELGDSALYFCASSLGTSGTGELFFGEGSRLTVL.